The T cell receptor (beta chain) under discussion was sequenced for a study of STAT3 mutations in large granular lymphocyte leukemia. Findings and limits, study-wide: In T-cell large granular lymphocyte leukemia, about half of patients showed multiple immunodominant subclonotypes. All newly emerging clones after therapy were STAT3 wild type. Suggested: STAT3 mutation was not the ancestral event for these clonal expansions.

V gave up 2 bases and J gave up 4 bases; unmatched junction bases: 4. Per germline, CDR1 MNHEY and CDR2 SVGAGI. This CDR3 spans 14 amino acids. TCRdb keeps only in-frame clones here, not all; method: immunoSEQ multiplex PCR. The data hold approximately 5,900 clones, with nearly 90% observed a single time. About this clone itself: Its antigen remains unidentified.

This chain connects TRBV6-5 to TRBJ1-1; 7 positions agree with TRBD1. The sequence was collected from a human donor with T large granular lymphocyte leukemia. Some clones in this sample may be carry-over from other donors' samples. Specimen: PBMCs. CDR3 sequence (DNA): TGTGCCAGCAGTTACGAGGGGGCGACCACTGAAGCTTTCTTT. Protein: CASSYEGATTEAFF.